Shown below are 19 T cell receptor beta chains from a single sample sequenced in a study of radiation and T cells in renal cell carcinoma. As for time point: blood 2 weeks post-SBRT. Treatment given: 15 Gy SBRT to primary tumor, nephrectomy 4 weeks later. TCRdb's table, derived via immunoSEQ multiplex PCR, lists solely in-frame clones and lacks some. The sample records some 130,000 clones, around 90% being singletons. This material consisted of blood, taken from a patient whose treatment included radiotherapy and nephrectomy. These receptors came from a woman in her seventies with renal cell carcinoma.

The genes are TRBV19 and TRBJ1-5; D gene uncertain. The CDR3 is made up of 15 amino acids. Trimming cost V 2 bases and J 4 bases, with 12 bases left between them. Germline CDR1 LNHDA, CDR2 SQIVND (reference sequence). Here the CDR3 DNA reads TGTGCCAGTAGTATATTACAACTGAGGAATCAGCCCCAGCATTTT. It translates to CASSILQLRNQPQHF. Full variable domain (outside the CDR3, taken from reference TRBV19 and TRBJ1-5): DGGITQSPKYLFRKEGQNVTLSCEQNLNHDAMYWYRQDPGQGLRLIYYSQIVNDFQKGDIAEGYSVSREKKESFPLTVTSAQKNPTAFYLCASSILQLRNQPQHFGDGTRLSIL.

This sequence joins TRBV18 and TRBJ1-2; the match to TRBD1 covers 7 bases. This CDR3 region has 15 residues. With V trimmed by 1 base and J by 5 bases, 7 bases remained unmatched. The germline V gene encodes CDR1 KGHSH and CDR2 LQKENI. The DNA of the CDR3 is TGTGCCAGCTCACCACTGGAGGGGGCTGGATATGGCTACACCTTC. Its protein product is CASSPLEGAGYGYTF.

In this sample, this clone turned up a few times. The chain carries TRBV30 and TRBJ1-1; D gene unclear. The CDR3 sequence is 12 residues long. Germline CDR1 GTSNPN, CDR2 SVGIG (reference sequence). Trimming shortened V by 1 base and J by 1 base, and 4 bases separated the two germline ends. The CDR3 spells CAWSARNTEAFF. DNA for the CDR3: TGTGCCTGGAGTGCAAGGAACACTGAAGCTTTCTTT.

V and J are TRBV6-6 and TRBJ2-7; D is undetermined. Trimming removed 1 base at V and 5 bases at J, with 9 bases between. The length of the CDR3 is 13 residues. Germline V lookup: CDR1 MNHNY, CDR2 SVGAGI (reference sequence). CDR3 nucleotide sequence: TGTGCCAGCAGTTACTGGTCCAGTAACGAGCAGTACTTC. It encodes CASSYWSSNEQYF.

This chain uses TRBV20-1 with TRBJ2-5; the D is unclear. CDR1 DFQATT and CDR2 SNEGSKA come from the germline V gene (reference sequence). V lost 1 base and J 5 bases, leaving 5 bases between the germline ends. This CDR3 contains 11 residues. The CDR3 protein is CSARVLETQYF. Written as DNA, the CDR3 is TGCAGTGCTAGAGTATTGGAGACCCAGTACTTC.

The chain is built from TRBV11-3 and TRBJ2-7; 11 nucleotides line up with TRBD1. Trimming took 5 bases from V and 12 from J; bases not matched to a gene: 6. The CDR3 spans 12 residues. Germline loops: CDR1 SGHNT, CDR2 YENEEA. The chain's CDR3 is CASSLGTGGLYF. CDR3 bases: TGTGCCAGCAGCCTCGGGACAGGGGGTCTGTACTTC.

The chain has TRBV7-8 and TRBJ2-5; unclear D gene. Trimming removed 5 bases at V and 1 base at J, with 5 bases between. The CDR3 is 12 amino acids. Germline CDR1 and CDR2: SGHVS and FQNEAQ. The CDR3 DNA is TGTGCCAGCAGCCCCGTCCAAGAGACCCAGTACTTC. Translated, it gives CASSPVQETQYF.

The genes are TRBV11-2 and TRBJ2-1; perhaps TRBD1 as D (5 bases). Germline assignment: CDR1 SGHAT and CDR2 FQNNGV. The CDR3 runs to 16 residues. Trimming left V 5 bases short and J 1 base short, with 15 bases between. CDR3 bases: TGTGCCAGCAGCCAATTGCAGGGCACATCCTACAATGAGCAGTTCTTC. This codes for CASSQLQGTSYNEQFF.

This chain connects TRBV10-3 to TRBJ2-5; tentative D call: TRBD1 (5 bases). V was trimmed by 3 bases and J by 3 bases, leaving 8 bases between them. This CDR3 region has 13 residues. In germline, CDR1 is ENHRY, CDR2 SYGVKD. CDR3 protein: CAISDATEETQYF. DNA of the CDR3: TGTGCCATCAGTGATGCGACAGAAGAGACCCAGTACTTC.

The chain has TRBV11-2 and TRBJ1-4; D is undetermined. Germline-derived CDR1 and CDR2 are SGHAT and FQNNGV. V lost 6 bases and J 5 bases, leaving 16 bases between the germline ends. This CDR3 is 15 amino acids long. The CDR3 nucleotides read TGTGCCAGCAGGTCTAACAGAGCCGCAAATGAAAAACTGTTTTTT. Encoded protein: CASRSNRAANEKLFF.

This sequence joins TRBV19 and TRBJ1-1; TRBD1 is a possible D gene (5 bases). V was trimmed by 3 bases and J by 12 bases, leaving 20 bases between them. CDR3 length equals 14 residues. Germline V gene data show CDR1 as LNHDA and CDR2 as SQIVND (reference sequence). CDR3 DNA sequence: TGTGCCAGTAGTATTCTTCGGGACCGGGGGATATCTTTCTTT. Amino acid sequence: CASSILRDRGISFF.

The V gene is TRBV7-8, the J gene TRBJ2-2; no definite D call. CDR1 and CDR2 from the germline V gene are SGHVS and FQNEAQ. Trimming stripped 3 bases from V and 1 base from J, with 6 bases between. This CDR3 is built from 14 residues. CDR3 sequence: CASSFRQNTGELFF. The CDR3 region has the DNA TGTGCCAGCAGCTTTAGACAGAACACCGGGGAGCTGTTTTTT.

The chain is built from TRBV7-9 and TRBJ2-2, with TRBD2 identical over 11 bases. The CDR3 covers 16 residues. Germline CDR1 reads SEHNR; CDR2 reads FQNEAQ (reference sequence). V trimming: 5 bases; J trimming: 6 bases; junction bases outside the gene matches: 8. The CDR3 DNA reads TGTGCCAGCAGCCCCGTAGCGGGGGGGCAGGCCGGGGAGCTGTTTTTT. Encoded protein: CASSPVAGGQAGELFF.

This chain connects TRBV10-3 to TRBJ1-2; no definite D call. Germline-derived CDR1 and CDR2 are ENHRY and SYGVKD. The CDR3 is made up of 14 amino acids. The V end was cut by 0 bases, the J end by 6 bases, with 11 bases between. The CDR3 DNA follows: TGTGCCATCAGTGAGTCGGGTGGGTCGGATGGCTACACCTTC. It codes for CAISESGGSDGYTF.

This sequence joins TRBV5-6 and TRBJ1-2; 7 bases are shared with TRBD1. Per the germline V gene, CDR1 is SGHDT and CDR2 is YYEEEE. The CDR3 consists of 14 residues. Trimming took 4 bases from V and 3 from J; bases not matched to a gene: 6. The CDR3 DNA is TGTGCCAGCAGCGAGGTCAGGGGGGACTATGGCTACACCTTC. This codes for CASSEVRGDYGYTF.

The CDR3 nucleotides are TGTGCCAGCAGCTCCTCAGTTCAGGGTAAGGCCTACGAGCAGTACTTC. Amino acids: CASSSSVQGKAYEQYF. The genes are TRBV7-9 and TRBJ2-7; possible D gene TRBD1, 5 bases. There are 16 residues in the CDR3. V gave up 4 bases and J gave up 2 bases, with 18 bases separating them. Germline V gene data show CDR1 as SEHNR and CDR2 as FQNEAQ (reference sequence).

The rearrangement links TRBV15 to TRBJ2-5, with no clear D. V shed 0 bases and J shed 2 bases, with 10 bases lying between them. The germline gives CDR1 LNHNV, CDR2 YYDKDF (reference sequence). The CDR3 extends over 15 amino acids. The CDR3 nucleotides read TGTGCCACCAGCAGAGACCGTCCGATGCAAGAGACCCAGTACTTC. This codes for CATSRDRPMQETQYF.

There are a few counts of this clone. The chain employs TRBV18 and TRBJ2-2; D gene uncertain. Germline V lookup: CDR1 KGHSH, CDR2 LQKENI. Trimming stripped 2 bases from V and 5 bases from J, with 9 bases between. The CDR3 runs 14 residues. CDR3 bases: TGTGCCAGCTCACCAGTTGGCAGTACCGGGGAGCTGTTTTTT. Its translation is CASSPVGSTGELFF.

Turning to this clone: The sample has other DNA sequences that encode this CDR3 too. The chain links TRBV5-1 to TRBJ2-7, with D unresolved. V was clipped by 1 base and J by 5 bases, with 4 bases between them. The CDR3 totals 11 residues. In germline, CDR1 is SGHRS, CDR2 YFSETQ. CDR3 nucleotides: TGCGCCAGCAGCTTGAGGAACGAGCAGTACTTC. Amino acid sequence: CASSLRNEQYF.